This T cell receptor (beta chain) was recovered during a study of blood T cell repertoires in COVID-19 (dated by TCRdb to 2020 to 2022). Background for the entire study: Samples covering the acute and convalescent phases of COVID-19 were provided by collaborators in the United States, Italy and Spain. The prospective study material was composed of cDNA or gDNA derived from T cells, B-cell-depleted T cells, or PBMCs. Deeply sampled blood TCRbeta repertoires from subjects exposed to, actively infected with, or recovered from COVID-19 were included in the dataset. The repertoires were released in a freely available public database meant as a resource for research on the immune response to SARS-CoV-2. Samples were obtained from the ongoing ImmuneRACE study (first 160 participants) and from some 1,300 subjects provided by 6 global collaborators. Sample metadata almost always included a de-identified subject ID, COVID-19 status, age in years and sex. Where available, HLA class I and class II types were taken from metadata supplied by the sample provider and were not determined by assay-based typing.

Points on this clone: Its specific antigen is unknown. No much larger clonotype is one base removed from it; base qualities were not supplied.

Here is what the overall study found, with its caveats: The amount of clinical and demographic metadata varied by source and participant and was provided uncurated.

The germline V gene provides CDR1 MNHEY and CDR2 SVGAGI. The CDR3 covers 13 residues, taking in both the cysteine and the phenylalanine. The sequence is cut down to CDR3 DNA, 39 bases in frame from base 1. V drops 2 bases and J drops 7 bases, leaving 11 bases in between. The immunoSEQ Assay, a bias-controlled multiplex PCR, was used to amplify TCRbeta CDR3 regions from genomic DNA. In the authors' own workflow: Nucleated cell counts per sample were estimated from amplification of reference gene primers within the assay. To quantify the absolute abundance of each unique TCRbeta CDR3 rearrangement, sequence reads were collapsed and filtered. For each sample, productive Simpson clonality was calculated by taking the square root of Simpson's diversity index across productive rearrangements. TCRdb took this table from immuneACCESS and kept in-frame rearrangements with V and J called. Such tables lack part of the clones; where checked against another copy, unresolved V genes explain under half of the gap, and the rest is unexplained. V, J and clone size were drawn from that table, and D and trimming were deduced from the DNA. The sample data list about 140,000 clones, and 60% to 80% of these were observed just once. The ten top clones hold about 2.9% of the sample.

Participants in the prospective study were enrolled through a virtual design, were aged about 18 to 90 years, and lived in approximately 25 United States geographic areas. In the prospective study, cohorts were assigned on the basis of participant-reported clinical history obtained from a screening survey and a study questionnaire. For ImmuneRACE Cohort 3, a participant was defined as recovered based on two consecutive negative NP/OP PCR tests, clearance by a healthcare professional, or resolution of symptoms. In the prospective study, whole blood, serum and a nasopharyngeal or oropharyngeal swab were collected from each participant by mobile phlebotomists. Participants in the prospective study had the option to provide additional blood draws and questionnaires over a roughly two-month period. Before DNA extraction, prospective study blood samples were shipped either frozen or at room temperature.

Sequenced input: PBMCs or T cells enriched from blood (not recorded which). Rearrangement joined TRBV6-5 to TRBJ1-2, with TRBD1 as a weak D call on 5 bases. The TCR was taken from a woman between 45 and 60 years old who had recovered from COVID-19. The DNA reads TGTGCCAGCAGTTACGTCAGGGACTCTGGCTACACCTTC. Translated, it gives CASSYVRDSGYTF.